The rows below give T cell receptor beta chains drawn from one sample of a study of T cell responses to AZD1222 COVID-19 vaccine. Clones were read by immunoSEQ multiplex PCR, and TCRdb kept only the in-frame ones, dropping some. The table records roughly 150,000 clones, roughly nine tenths of them present only once. Sequenced here: peripheral blood, sampled 28 days after the second AZD1222 dose. These receptor sequences come from an adult who received the AZD1222 COVID-19 vaccine. CDR3s include the opening cysteine and the closing phenylalanine or tryptophan. D genes are given only for firm matches. Clone size, where shown, is once, few, many, or a class for clones that have expanded.

abundance: NA; d_gene: NA; v_gene: TRBV7-9; j_gene: TRBJ1-4; CDR3nt: TGTGCCAGCAGCTTCGGCGCAACTAATGAAAAACTGTTTTTT; CDR3aa: CASSFGATNEKLFF
abundance: NA; d_gene: NA; v_gene: TRBV7-8; j_gene: TRBJ2-3; CDR3nt: TGTGCCAGCAGTTGGGGGTCGGCGGGGTCAACCGGGGATACGCAGTATTTT; CDR3aa: CASSWGSAGSTGDTQYF
abundance: NA; d_gene: NA; v_gene: TRBV7-2; j_gene: TRBJ1-2; CDR3nt: TGTGCCAGCACCCAGGGCGCGGGATATGGCTACACCTTC; CDR3aa: CASTQGAGYGYTF
abundance: NA; d_gene: TRBD1; v_gene: TRBV29-1; j_gene: TRBJ1-6; CDR3nt: TGCAGCGTGGGGGACAGTAATTCACCCCTCCACTTT; CDR3aa: CSVGDSNSPLHF
abundance: NA; d_gene: NA; v_gene: TRBV7-9; j_gene: TRBJ2-5; CDR3nt: TGTGCCAGCAGCTTAAGTTCCCAAGAGACCCAGTACTTC; CDR3aa: CASSLSSQETQYF
abundance: NA; d_gene: NA; v_gene: TRBV11-2; j_gene: TRBJ2-7; CDR3nt: TGTGCCAGCAGCTTCGCACAGGGATACGAGCAGTACTTC; CDR3aa: CASSFAQGYEQYF
abundance: NA; d_gene: TRBD1; v_gene: TRBV5-1; j_gene: TRBJ2-7; CDR3nt: TGCGCCAGCAGCCGGGGGACAGGGGACTACGAGCAGTACTTC; CDR3aa: CASSRGTGDYEQYF
abundance: NA; d_gene: NA; v_gene: TRBV5-1; j_gene: TRBJ2-1; CDR3nt: TGCGCCAGCAGCTTGGGACAGGTCTTTACCTCCAATGAGCAGTTCTTC; CDR3aa: CASSLGQVFTSNEQFF
abundance: NA; d_gene: NA; v_gene: TRBV30; j_gene: TRBJ1-1; CDR3nt: TGTGCCTGGAGTGTACCTAGGATGATGAACACTGAAGCTTTCTTT; CDR3aa: CAWSVPRMMNTEAFF
abundance: NA; d_gene: NA; v_gene: TRBV7-7; j_gene: TRBJ2-5; CDR3nt: TGTGCCAGCAGCCCCTCTCCCGGGGAGACCCAGTACTTC; CDR3aa: CASSPSPGETQYF
abundance: once; d_gene: NA; v_gene: TRBV29-1; j_gene: TRBJ1-1; CDR3nt: TGCAGCGTTGCCCCATACACTGAAGCTTTCTTT; CDR3aa: CSVAPYTEAFF
abundance: NA; d_gene: NA; v_gene: TRBV4-1; j_gene: TRBJ1-2; CDR3nt: TGCGCCAGCAGAGGGGAAAGTGGCTACACCTTC; CDR3aa: CASRGESGYTF
abundance: NA; d_gene: TRBD1; v_gene: TRBV6-1; j_gene: TRBJ2-6; CDR3nt: TGTGCCAGCAGTGCCCGGGACAGAGACTCTGGGGCCAACGTCCTGACTTTC; CDR3aa: CASSARDRDSGANVLTF
abundance: NA; d_gene: NA; v_gene: TRBV7-6; j_gene: TRBJ1-2; CDR3nt: TGTGCCAGCACACTAGGCGGGCCCTATGGCTACACCTTC; CDR3aa: CASTLGGPYGYTF
abundance: NA; d_gene: NA; v_gene: TRBV5-4; j_gene: TRBJ1-2; CDR3nt: TGTGCCAGCAGCCTCCGGACCAGCTATGGCTACACCTTC; CDR3aa: CASSLRTSYGYTF
abundance: NA; d_gene: NA; v_gene: TRBV5-6; j_gene: TRBJ1-2; CDR3nt: TGTGCCAGCAGCTTGGGAAAAAGCTACACCTTC; CDR3aa: CASSLGKSYTF
abundance: NA; d_gene: NA; v_gene: TRBV15; j_gene: TRBJ1-2; CDR3nt: TGTGCCACCAGCAGAGATCCGACCAGAGCCCCTACCTATGGCTACACCTTC; CDR3aa: CATSRDPTRAPTYGYTF
abundance: NA; d_gene: NA; v_gene: TRBV27; j_gene: TRBJ1-1; CDR3nt: TGTGCCAGCAGTCCAGATTTGAACACTGAAGCTTTCTTT; CDR3aa: CASSPDLNTEAFF
abundance: NA; d_gene: NA; v_gene: TRBV4-1; j_gene: TRBJ1-2; CDR3nt: TGCGCCAGCAGCCAAGATAGGGGTGACTATGGCTACACCTTC; CDR3aa: CASSQDRGDYGYTF
abundance: NA; d_gene: NA; v_gene: TRBV6-5; j_gene: TRBJ2-2; CDR3nt: TGTGCCAGCAGCCTCCAACAGGGATTGACCGGGGAGCTGTTTTTT; CDR3aa: CASSLQQGLTGELFF
abundance: NA; d_gene: NA; v_gene: TRBV19; j_gene: TRBJ1-3; CDR3nt: TGTGCCAGTAGTCCCGAGGCCTCTGGAAACACCATATATTTT; CDR3aa: CASSPEASGNTIYF
abundance: NA; d_gene: NA; v_gene: TRBV7-9; j_gene: TRBJ2-7; CDR3nt: TGTGCCAGCAAAGGGGCCTACGAGCAGTACTTC; CDR3aa: CASKGAYEQYF
abundance: NA; d_gene: TRBD1; v_gene: TRBV7-2; j_gene: TRBJ1-2; CDR3nt: TGTGCCAGCAGCTTCACCGGGACAGGGAACTATGGCTACACCTTC; CDR3aa: CASSFTGTGNYGYTF
abundance: NA; d_gene: TRBD2; v_gene: TRBV2; j_gene: TRBJ2-3; CDR3nt: TGTGCCAGCAAGCTAGATAGCGGGCCAGATACGCAGTATTTT; CDR3aa: CASKLDSGPDTQYF
abundance: NA; d_gene: TRBD1; v_gene: TRBV11-2; j_gene: TRBJ2-7; CDR3nt: TGTGCCAGCAGACCTCCGGGACAGGACCCCTACGAGCAGTACTTC; CDR3aa: CASRPPGQDPYEQYF
abundance: NA; d_gene: NA; v_gene: TRBV18; j_gene: TRBJ2-7; CDR3nt: TGTGCCAGCTCGCCGGGCAGGTCCTACGAGCAGTACTTC; CDR3aa: CASSPGRSYEQYF
abundance: NA; d_gene: TRBD2; v_gene: TRBV5-1; j_gene: TRBJ2-5; CDR3nt: TGCGCCAGCAGCTTAGCGGGGTTAGAAGAGACCCAGTACTTC; CDR3aa: CASSLAGLEETQYF
abundance: NA; d_gene: NA; v_gene: TRBV27; j_gene: TRBJ1-5; CDR3nt: TGTGCCAGCAGAGCTGCGGCAAGCGGTCAGCCCCAGCATTTT; CDR3aa: CASRAAASGQPQHF
abundance: NA; d_gene: TRBD1; v_gene: TRBV2; j_gene: TRBJ2-2; CDR3nt: TGTGCCAGCAGGCGAGGGACAGGAGGCGCCGGGGAGCTGTTTTTT; CDR3aa: CASRRGTGGAGELFF
abundance: NA; d_gene: NA; v_gene: TRBV7-9; j_gene: TRBJ2-7; CDR3nt: TGTGCCAGCAGCTCGGTGGAAGACGAGCAGTACTTC; CDR3aa: CASSSVEDEQYF
abundance: once; d_gene: NA; v_gene: TRBV9; j_gene: TRBJ2-7; CDR3nt: TGTGCCAGCAGCGACTTCAGGGGATACGAGCAGTACTTC; CDR3aa: CASSDFRGYEQYF
abundance: NA; d_gene: NA; v_gene: TRBV6-4; j_gene: TRBJ1-5; CDR3nt: TGTGCCAGCCCGGTAGGGGTCTTACTATCCTATCAGCCCCAGCATTTT; CDR3aa: CASPVGVLLSYQPQHF
abundance: NA; d_gene: TRBD2; v_gene: TRBV13; j_gene: TRBJ2-4; CDR3nt: TGTGCCAGCAGCGTAGGACTAGGCCCCAAAAACATTCAGTACTTC; CDR3aa: CASSVGLGPKNIQYF
abundance: NA; d_gene: NA; v_gene: TRBV4-3; j_gene: TRBJ2-2; CDR3nt: TGCGCCAGCAGCCAAGAGCCGGGGGCGAACACCGGGGAGCTGTTTTTT; CDR3aa: CASSQEPGANTGELFF
abundance: NA; d_gene: TRBD1; v_gene: TRBV7-2; j_gene: TRBJ1-4; CDR3nt: TGTGCCAGCAGCTTAGGTGGGACAGGGGGCAGGAATGAAAAACTGTTTTTT; CDR3aa: CASSLGGTGGRNEKLFF